The rows below give T cell receptor beta chains drawn from one sample of a study of cytomegalovirus exposure and HLA in healthy donors. Clones were read by immunoSEQ multiplex PCR, and TCRdb kept only the in-frame ones, dropping some. The sample consists of 150,000 to 250,000 clones, about four fifths of them appearing once. The sequenced sample was PBMCs. The receptors were gathered from a girl between 10 and 17 years old in good health and CMV-seropositive. The CDR3 runs from the conserved cysteine through the conserved F or W. D genes are given only for firm matches. Not all rows give a size; the values are once, few, many and, for expanded clones, a class.

d_call: TRBD1
j_call: TRBJ1-5
v_call: TRBV2
clone_size: .
cdr3_aa: CASSGTGGGQPQHF
cdr3_nt: TGTGCCAGCAGTGGGACAGGGGGCGGGCAGCCCCAGCATTTT

d_call: TRBD2
j_call: TRBJ2-3
v_call: TRBV2
clone_size: few
cdr3_aa: CASRVGDYSTDTQYF
cdr3_nt: TGTGCCAGCAGGGTCGGGGACTATAGCACAGATACGCAGTATTTT

d_call: TRBD1
j_call: TRBJ1-2
v_call: TRBV4-2
clone_size: .
cdr3_aa: CASSQLSDRTSYGYTF
cdr3_nt: TGTGCCAGCAGCCAACTCTCGGACAGGACTTCCTATGGCTACACCTTC

d_call: .
j_call: TRBJ2-1
v_call: TRBV29-1
clone_size: .
cdr3_aa: CSVEAPGLLSSYNEQFF
cdr3_nt: TGCAGCGTTGAAGCCCCGGGACTCCTGAGCTCCTACAATGAGCAGTTCTTC

d_call: .
j_call: TRBJ1-6
v_call: TRBV11-2
clone_size: .
cdr3_aa: CASSLEQGGSPLHF
cdr3_nt: TGTGCCAGCAGCTTAGAACAGGGTGGCTCACCCCTCCACTTT

d_call: .
j_call: TRBJ1-5
v_call: TRBV5-8
clone_size: .
cdr3_aa: CASSLGILRAHSNQPQHF
cdr3_nt: TGTGCCAGCAGCTTAGGGATTCTGAGGGCCCATAGCAATCAGCCCCAGCATTTT

d_call: .
j_call: TRBJ2-3
v_call: TRBV2
clone_size: .
cdr3_aa: CASSEDLALADTQYF
cdr3_nt: TGTGCCAGCAGTGAGGATCTAGCCTTGGCAGATACGCAGTATTTT

d_call: TRBD2
j_call: TRBJ2-1
v_call: TRBV7-2
clone_size: .
cdr3_aa: CASSLLAGVFNEQFF
cdr3_nt: TGTGCCAGCAGCTTACTAGCGGGGGTTTTCAATGAGCAGTTCTTC

d_call: .
j_call: TRBJ2-3
v_call: TRBV4-1
clone_size: .
cdr3_aa: CASSQGPFLLTDTQYF
cdr3_nt: TGCGCCAGCAGCCAAGGCCCTTTCCTACTCACAGATACGCAGTATTTT

d_call: .
j_call: TRBJ2-5
v_call: TRBV11-2
clone_size: .
cdr3_aa: CASRLAFETQYF
cdr3_nt: TGTGCCAGCAGGTTGGCTTTCGAGACCCAGTACTTC

d_call: TRBD2
j_call: TRBJ2-3
v_call: TRBV6-4
clone_size: few
cdr3_aa: CASSAQRGPTDTQYF
cdr3_nt: TGTGCCAGCAGTGCCCAGCGGGGGCCCACAGATACGCAGTATTTT

d_call: .
j_call: TRBJ1-6
v_call: TRBV6-5
clone_size: .
cdr3_aa: CASGQGRVSPLHF
cdr3_nt: TGTGCCAGCGGCCAGGGTCGTGTTTCACCCCTCCACTTT

d_call: .
j_call: TRBJ1-1
v_call: TRBV5-6
clone_size: .
cdr3_aa: CASSPGAGEITEAFF
cdr3_nt: TGTGCCAGCAGCCCTGGGGCAGGGGAGATCACTGAAGCTTTCTTT

d_call: TRBD1
j_call: TRBJ2-7
v_call: TRBV7-2
clone_size: .
cdr3_aa: CASSLEGPIIQGAHEQYF
cdr3_nt: TGTGCCAGCAGCTTAGAAGGCCCGATCATTCAGGGGGCGCACGAGCAGTACTTC

d_call: .
j_call: TRBJ2-7
v_call: TRBV4-3
clone_size: .
cdr3_aa: CASSQDPGLEQYF
cdr3_nt: TGCGCCAGCAGCCAAGACCCGGGTCTCGAGCAGTACTTC

d_call: .
j_call: TRBJ1-3
v_call: TRBV21-1
clone_size: once
cdr3_aa: CYTGGSGNTIYF
cdr3_nt: TGTTACACGGGGGGCTCTGGAAACACCATATATTTT

d_call: .
j_call: TRBJ1-1
v_call: TRBV29-1
clone_size: .
cdr3_aa: CSVEGRLMNTEAFF
cdr3_nt: TGCAGCGTTGAGGGGAGATTAATGAACACTGAAGCTTTCTTT

d_call: TRBD1
j_call: TRBJ1-2
v_call: TRBV14
clone_size: .
cdr3_aa: CASSPQGARGYTF
cdr3_nt: TGTGCCAGCAGCCCACAGGGGGCAAGGGGCTACACCTTC

d_call: .
j_call: TRBJ2-2
v_call: TRBV14
clone_size: .
cdr3_aa: CASSQEVRGWNTGELFF
cdr3_nt: TGTGCCAGCAGCCAAGAAGTCCGGGGGTGGAACACCGGGGAGCTGTTTTTT

d_call: .
j_call: TRBJ2-2
v_call: TRBV27
clone_size: .
cdr3_aa: CASSFGATTGELFF
cdr3_nt: TGTGCCAGCAGTTTTGGTGCTACCACCGGGGAGCTGTTTTTT

d_call: .
j_call: TRBJ2-7
v_call: TRBV29-1
clone_size: .
cdr3_aa: CSAKGVGEQYF
cdr3_nt: TGCAGCGCCAAGGGGGTAGGCGAGCAGTACTTC

d_call: .
j_call: TRBJ2-5
v_call: TRBV5-1
clone_size: few
cdr3_aa: CASSLLAGQETQYF
cdr3_nt: TGCGCCAGCAGCTTGCTCGCGGGGCAAGAGACCCAGTACTTC

d_call: TRBD1
j_call: TRBJ1-5
v_call: TRBV6-6
clone_size: .
cdr3_aa: CASSSAGTDNQPQHF
cdr3_nt: TGTGCCAGCAGTTCGGCCGGGACAGATAATCAGCCCCAGCATTTT

d_call: TRBD1
j_call: TRBJ1-4
v_call: TRBV28
clone_size: .
cdr3_aa: CASNPTGGWEKLFF
cdr3_nt: TGTGCCAGCAACCCGACAGGGGGTTGGGAAAAACTGTTTTTT

d_call: TRBD1
j_call: TRBJ1-5
v_call: TRBV27
clone_size: .
cdr3_aa: CASSGQGSQPQHF
cdr3_nt: TGTGCCAGCAGTGGACAGGGTTCGCAGCCCCAGCATTTT

d_call: TRBD2
j_call: TRBJ2-1
v_call: TRBV5-3
clone_size: .
cdr3_aa: CARSCGGAGEQFF
cdr3_nt: TGTGCCAGAAGCTGCGGGGGGGCTGGTGAGCAGTTCTTC

d_call: TRBD2
j_call: TRBJ2-7
v_call: TRBV5-5
clone_size: few
cdr3_aa: CASSLSQRGGGEQYF
cdr3_nt: TGTGCCAGCAGCTTGAGCCAGCGGGGGGGTGGCGAGCAGTACTTC

d_call: TRBD1
j_call: TRBJ2-3
v_call: TRBV2
clone_size: few
cdr3_aa: CASSRTGGTDTQYF
cdr3_nt: TGTGCCAGCAGTCGGACAGGGGGAACAGATACGCAGTATTTT

d_call: TRBD1
j_call: TRBJ2-7
v_call: TRBV29-1
clone_size: .
cdr3_aa: CSVEEGWGQGPRSSYEQYF
cdr3_nt: TGCAGCGTTGAAGAAGGTTGGGGACAGGGGCCTCGTAGCTCCTACGAGCAGTACTTC

d_call: .
j_call: TRBJ1-2
v_call: TRBV19
clone_size: .
cdr3_aa: CASSPTFRGFHYGYTF
cdr3_nt: TGTGCCAGTAGTCCTACTTTCAGGGGATTTCACTATGGCTACACCTTC

d_call: .
j_call: TRBJ1-2
v_call: TRBV4-3
clone_size: once
cdr3_aa: CASSQAQTGIYGYTF
cdr3_nt: TGCGCCAGCAGCCAAGCTCAAACAGGGATCTATGGCTACACCTTC

d_call: TRBD1
j_call: TRBJ1-3
v_call: TRBV5-6
clone_size: few
cdr3_aa: CASSFQGAGNTIYF
cdr3_nt: TGTGCCAGCAGCTTCCAGGGGGCTGGAAACACCATATATTTT

d_call: .
j_call: TRBJ1-5
v_call: TRBV4-1
clone_size: .
cdr3_aa: CASSQLGDNQPQHF
cdr3_nt: TGCGCCAGCAGCCAACTAGGGGACAATCAGCCCCAGCATTTT

d_call: .
j_call: TRBJ2-1
v_call: TRBV7-9
clone_size: .
cdr3_aa: CASSQDYNEQFF
cdr3_nt: TGTGCCAGCAGCCAGGATTACAATGAGCAGTTCTTC

d_call: .
j_call: TRBJ1-6
v_call: TRBV6-1
clone_size: .
cdr3_aa: CASSEVGRDPLHF
cdr3_nt: TGTGCCAGCAGTGAAGTGGGGCGGGATCCCCTCCACTTT

d_call: TRBD2
j_call: TRBJ2-1
v_call: TRBV5-4
clone_size: .
cdr3_aa: CASSLGLAGRNEQFF
cdr3_nt: TGTGCCAGCAGCTTGGGACTAGCGGGGAGGAATGAGCAGTTCTTC

d_call: .
j_call: TRBJ1-2
v_call: TRBV7-9
clone_size: .
cdr3_aa: CASSSRVTGTSYGYTF
cdr3_nt: TGTGCCAGCAGCTCCCGGGTTACAGGGACCTCCTATGGCTACACCTTC

d_call: TRBD1
j_call: TRBJ2-7
v_call: TRBV4-1
clone_size: few
cdr3_aa: CASSHPPGTGNPYEQYF
cdr3_nt: TGCGCCAGCAGCCACCCACCCGGGACAGGGAACCCCTACGAGCAGTACTTC

d_call: .
j_call: TRBJ1-5
v_call: TRBV11-2
clone_size: .
cdr3_aa: CASSLDTGSNQPQHF
cdr3_nt: TGTGCCAGCAGCTTAGATACGGGGAGCAATCAGCCCCAGCATTTT

d_call: .
j_call: TRBJ2-2
v_call: TRBV11-2
clone_size: .
cdr3_aa: CASSLAAGRTGELFF
cdr3_nt: TGTGCCAGCAGCTTAGCTGCCGGGAGAACCGGGGAGCTGTTTTTT

d_call: .
j_call: TRBJ1-4
v_call: TRBV27
clone_size: .
cdr3_aa: CASRRLGAGEEKLFF
cdr3_nt: TGTGCCAGCAGGCGCTTGGGGGCCGGAGAAGAAAAACTGTTTTTT

d_call: TRBD2
j_call: TRBJ2-1
v_call: TRBV9
clone_size: .
cdr3_aa: CASSVAGGLLGHNEQFF
cdr3_nt: TGTGCCAGCAGCGTAGCGGGGGGGCTCTTGGGACACAATGAGCAGTTCTTC

d_call: TRBD2
j_call: TRBJ2-2
v_call: TRBV4-1
clone_size: .
cdr3_aa: CASSQPLGGGDTGELFF
cdr3_nt: TGCGCCAGCAGCCAGCCCCTTGGGGGGGGTGACACCGGGGAGCTGTTTTTT

d_call: .
j_call: TRBJ1-1
v_call: TRBV2
clone_size: .
cdr3_aa: CASSRTGFLDTEAFF
cdr3_nt: TGTGCCAGCAGTCGAACAGGGTTCCTCGACACTGAAGCTTTCTTT

d_call: TRBD2
j_call: TRBJ2-1
v_call: TRBV11-2
clone_size: .
cdr3_aa: CASSLDSSGSSYNEQFF
cdr3_nt: TGTGCCAGCAGCTTAGATTCTAGCGGCAGCTCCTACAATGAGCAGTTCTTC

d_call: .
j_call: TRBJ2-2
v_call: TRBV4-3
clone_size: .
cdr3_aa: CASSGAGELWSGELFF
cdr3_nt: TGCGCCAGCAGCGGCGCTGGGGAGCTATGGAGCGGGGAGCTGTTTTTT

d_call: .
j_call: TRBJ2-5
v_call: TRBV7-2
clone_size: .
cdr3_aa: CASTPLGVRETQYF
cdr3_nt: TGTGCCAGCACACCATTGGGCGTCCGGGAGACCCAGTACTTC

d_call: TRBD1
j_call: TRBJ2-7
v_call: TRBV4-2
clone_size: few
cdr3_aa: CASSQQGAGEQYF
cdr3_nt: TGTGCCAGCAGCCAACAGGGGGCGGGTGAGCAGTACTTC

d_call: TRBD1
j_call: TRBJ1-2
v_call: TRBV7-2
clone_size: .
cdr3_aa: CASSYRDRVGYTF
cdr3_nt: TGTGCCAGCAGCTACCGGGACAGGGTTGGCTACACCTTC

d_call: .
j_call: TRBJ2-4
v_call: TRBV5-6
clone_size: .
cdr3_aa: CASSLVRAAKNIQYF
cdr3_nt: TGTGCCAGCAGCTTGGTCAGGGCGGCCAAAAACATTCAGTACTTC

d_call: TRBD1
j_call: TRBJ2-2
v_call: TRBV4-2
clone_size: .
cdr3_aa: CASSQNRGVGELFF
cdr3_nt: TGTGCCAGCAGCCAAAACAGGGGCGTCGGGGAGCTGTTTTTT

d_call: TRBD1
j_call: TRBJ1-1
v_call: TRBV14
clone_size: .
cdr3_aa: CASSEDRADTEAFF
cdr3_nt: TGTGCCAGCAGTGAGGACAGGGCAGACACTGAAGCTTTCTTT

d_call: .
j_call: TRBJ1-6
v_call: TRBV30
clone_size: .
cdr3_aa: CAWSVVNGYNSPLHF
cdr3_nt: TGTGCCTGGAGTGTGGTCAACGGCTATAATTCACCCCTCCACTTT

d_call: TRBD1
j_call: TRBJ2-7
v_call: TRBV7-8
clone_size: .
cdr3_aa: CASSPTGAGRYEQYF
cdr3_nt: TGTGCCAGCAGCCCGACAGGGGCCGGAAGGTACGAGCAGTACTTC

d_call: TRBD2
j_call: TRBJ2-5
v_call: TRBV5-4
clone_size: .
cdr3_aa: CASSLDLAGAQETQYF
cdr3_nt: TGTGCCAGCAGCTTGGACCTAGCGGGGGCACAAGAGACCCAGTACTTC

d_call: .
j_call: TRBJ2-2
v_call: TRBV13
clone_size: .
cdr3_aa: CASSLAGQGTTGELFF
cdr3_nt: TGTGCCAGCAGCCTAGCTGGCCAGGGGACCACCGGGGAGCTGTTTTTT

d_call: TRBD2
j_call: TRBJ2-1
v_call: TRBV28
clone_size: .
cdr3_aa: CASSSGTSEYEQFF
cdr3_nt: TGTGCCAGCAGTTCCGGGACTAGCGAGTATGAGCAGTTCTTC

d_call: TRBD1
j_call: TRBJ1-2
v_call: TRBV7-2
clone_size: .
cdr3_aa: CASSPGGQGFGYTF
cdr3_nt: TGTGCCAGCAGCCCCGGAGGACAGGGGTTTGGCTACACCTTC